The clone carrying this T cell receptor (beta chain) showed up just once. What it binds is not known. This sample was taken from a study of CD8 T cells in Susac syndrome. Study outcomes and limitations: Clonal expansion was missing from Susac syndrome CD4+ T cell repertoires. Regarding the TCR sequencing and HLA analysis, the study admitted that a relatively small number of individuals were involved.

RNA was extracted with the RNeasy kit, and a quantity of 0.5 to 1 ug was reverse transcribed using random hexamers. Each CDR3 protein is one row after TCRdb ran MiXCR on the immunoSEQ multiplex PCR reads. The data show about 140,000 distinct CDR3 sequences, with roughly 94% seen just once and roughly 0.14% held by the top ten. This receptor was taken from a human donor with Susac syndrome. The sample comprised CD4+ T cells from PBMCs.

The CDR3 nucleotides read TGTGCCAGCAGCCAAGCGGATGGGGCTTACGAGCAGTACTTC. Residues: CASSQADGAYEQYF. This chain uses TRBV4-2 with TRBJ2-7, with D possibly TRBD1 on 5 matching bases. CDR1 is LGHNA, CDR2 YNFKEQ, per germline. The CDR3 is 14 amino acids. V lost 1 base and J 4 bases, leaving 11 bases between the germline ends.